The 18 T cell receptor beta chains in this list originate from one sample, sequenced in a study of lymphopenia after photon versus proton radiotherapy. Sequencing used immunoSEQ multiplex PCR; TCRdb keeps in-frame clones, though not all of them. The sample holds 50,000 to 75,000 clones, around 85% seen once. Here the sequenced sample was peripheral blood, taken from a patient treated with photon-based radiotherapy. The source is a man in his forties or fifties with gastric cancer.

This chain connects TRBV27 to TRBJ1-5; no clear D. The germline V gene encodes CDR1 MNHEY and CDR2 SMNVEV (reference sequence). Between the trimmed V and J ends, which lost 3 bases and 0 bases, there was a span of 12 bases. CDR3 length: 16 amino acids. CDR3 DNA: TGTGCCAGCAGTTTTGTCGCGGATTCTAGCAATCAGCCCCAGCATTTT. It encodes CASSFVADSSNQPQHF.

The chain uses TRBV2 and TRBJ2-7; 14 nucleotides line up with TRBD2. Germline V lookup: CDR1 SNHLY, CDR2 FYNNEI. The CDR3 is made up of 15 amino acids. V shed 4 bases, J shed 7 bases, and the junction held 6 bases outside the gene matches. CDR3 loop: CASSARTSGGLEQYF. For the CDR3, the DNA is TGTGCCAGCAGTGCTAGGACTAGCGGGGGGCTGGAGCAGTACTTC.

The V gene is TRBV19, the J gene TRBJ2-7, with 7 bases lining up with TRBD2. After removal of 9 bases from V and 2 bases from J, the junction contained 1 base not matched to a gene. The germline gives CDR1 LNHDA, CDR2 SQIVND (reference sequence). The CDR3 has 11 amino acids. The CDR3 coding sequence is TGTGCCAGCCGGGGGGCCTACGAGCAGTACTTC. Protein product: CASRGAYEQYF.

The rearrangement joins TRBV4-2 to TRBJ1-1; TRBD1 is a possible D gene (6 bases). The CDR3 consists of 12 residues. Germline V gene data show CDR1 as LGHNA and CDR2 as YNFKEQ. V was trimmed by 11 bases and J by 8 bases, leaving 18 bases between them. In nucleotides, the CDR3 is TGTGCCTGGGGGCAGGCGCCCCGAGAAGCTTTCTTT. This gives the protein CAWGQAPREAFF.

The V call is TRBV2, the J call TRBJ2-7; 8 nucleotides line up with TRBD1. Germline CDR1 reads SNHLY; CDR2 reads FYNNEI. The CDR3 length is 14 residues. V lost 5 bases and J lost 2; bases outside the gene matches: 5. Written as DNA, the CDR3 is TGTGCCAGCAGTTCCGGGACAGGAACCTACGAGCAGTACTTC. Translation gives CASSSGTGTYEQYF.

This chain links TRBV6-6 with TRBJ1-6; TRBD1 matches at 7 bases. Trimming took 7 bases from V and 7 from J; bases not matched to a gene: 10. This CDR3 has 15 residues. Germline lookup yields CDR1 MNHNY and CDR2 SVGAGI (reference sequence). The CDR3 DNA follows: TGTGCCAGCACAAGGAGGGACAGAGCAAATTCACCCCTCCACTTT. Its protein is CASTRRDRANSPLHF.

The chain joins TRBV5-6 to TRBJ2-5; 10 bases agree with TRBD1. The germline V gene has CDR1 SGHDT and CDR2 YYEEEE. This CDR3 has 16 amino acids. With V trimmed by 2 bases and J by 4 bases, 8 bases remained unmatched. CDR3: CASSFNDRGRGETQYF. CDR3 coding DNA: TGTGCCAGCAGCTTTAACGACAGGGGGCGTGGAGAGACCCAGTACTTC.

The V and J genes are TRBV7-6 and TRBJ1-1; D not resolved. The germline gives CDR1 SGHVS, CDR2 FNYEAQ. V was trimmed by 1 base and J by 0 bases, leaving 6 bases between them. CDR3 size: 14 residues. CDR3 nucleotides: TGTGCCAGCAGCTTAGGGCCGATGAACACTGAAGCTTTCTTT. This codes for CASSLGPMNTEAFF. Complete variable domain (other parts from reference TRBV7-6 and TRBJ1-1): GAGVSQSPRYKVTKRGQDVALRCDPISGHVSLYWYRQALGQGPEFLTYFNYEAQQDKSGLPNDRFSAERPEGSISTLTIQRTEQRDSAMYRCASSLGPMNTEAFFGQGTRLTVV.

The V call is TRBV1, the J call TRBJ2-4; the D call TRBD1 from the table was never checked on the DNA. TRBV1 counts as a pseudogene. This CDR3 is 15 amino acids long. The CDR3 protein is CTSSQEVAGFDIQYF. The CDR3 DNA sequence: TGCACCAGCAGCCAAGAGGTTGCAGGGTTCGACATTCAGTACTTC.

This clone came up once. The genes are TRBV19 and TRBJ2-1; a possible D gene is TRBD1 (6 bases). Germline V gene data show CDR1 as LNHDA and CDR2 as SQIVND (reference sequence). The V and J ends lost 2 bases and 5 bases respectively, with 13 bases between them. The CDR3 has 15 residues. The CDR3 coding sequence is TGTGCCAGTAGTATACAGGGGAAAGTTAACAATGAGCAGTTCTTC. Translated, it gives CASSIQGKVNNEQFF.

DNA of the CDR3: TGTGCCAGCAGTGGAGCGGGACAGGGGTTTGGGGCCTACAATGAGCAGTTCTTC. Translated, it gives CASSGAGQGFGAYNEQFF. V and J are TRBV25-1 and TRBJ2-1; 10 bases line up with TRBD1. The CDR3 spans 18 residues. CDR1 is MGHDK, CDR2 SYGVNS, per germline. With 4 bases clipped from V and 2 bases from J, the junction kept 11 bases outside the gene matches.

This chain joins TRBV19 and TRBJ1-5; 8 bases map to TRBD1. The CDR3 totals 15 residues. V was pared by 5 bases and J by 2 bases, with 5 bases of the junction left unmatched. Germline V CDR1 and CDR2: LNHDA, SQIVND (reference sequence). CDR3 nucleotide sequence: TGTGCCAGTAGTCGGGGACAGGCTCGCAATCAGCCCCAGCATTTT. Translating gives CASSRGQARNQPQHF.

CDR3 bases: TGTGCCAGCAGCTCACATCGGACGCTTGAAGCTTTCTTT. Its translation: CASSSHRTLEAFF. The gene calls are TRBV11-2 and TRBJ1-1, with D uncertain. Germline assignment: CDR1 SGHAT and CDR2 FQNNGV. The CDR3 length is 13 residues. Trimming pared 4 bases from V and 7 bases from J, leaving 13 bases between.

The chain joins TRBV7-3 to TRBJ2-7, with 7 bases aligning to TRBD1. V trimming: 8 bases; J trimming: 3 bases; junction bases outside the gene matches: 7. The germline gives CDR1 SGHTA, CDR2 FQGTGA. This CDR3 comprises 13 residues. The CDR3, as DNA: TGTGCCAGCGGTAGGGGGCCCTTCTACGAGCAGTACTTC. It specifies CASGRGPFYEQYF.

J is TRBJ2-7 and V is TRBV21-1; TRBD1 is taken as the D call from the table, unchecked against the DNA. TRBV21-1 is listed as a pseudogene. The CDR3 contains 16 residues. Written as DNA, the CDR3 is TGTGCCAGCAGCAAAGCTAGGACAGGGGGATCCTACGAGCAGTACTTC. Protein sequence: CASSKARTGGSYEQYF.

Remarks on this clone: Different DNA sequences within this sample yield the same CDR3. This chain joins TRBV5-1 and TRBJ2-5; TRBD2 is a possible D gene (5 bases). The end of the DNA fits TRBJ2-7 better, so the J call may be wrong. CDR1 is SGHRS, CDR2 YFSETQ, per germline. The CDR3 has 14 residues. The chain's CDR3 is CASSLVDGAYEQYF. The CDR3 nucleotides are TGCGCCAGCAGCTTGGTGGACGGGGCCTACGAGCAGTACTTC.

The CDR3 region is CASSIPGTEGGELFF. CDR3 DNA: TGTGCCAGCAGCATCCCCGGGACAGAAGGCGGGGAGCTGTTTTTT. The chain employs TRBV7-3 and TRBJ2-2; 7 positions agree with TRBD1. V dropped 5 bases and J dropped 7; count of bases not matched to a gene: 10. This CDR3 is built from 15 residues. CDR1 SGHTA and CDR2 FQGTGA come from the germline V gene.

CDR3 protein: CAWSPDRAEAFF. CDR3 DNA sequence: TGTGCCTGGAGTCCCGACAGGGCGGAAGCTTTCTTT. V gene TRBV30 combines with J gene TRBJ1-1; 7 bases fit TRBD1. The CDR3 spans 12 residues. Germline V gives CDR1 GTSNPN, CDR2 SVGIG (reference sequence). V shed 2 bases and J 8 bases; nucleotides not matched to a gene: 5.